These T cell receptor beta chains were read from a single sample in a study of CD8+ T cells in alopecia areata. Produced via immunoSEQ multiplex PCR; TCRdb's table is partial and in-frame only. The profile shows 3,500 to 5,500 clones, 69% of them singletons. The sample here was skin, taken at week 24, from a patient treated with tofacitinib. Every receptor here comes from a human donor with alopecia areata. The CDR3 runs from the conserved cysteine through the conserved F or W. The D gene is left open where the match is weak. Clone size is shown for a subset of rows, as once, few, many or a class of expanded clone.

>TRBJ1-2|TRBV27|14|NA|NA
TGTGCCAGCAGTTTAAAGGGAGCTAACTATGGCTACACCTTC
CASSLKGANYGYTF
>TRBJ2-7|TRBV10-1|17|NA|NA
TGCGCCAGCAGTGAGGAAGGGACCGCCGAAAGCTCCTACGAGCAGTACTTC
CASSEEGTAESSYEQYF
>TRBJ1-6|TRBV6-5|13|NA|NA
TGTGCCAGCAGTGGCTTGGATAATTCACCCCTCCACTTT
CASSGLDNSPLHF
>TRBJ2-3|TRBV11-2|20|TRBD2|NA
TGTGCCAGCAGCTTAGAAGCCCTATCTCCACTAGCGGGGGGCACAGATGCGCAGTATTTT
CASSLEALSPLAGGTDAQYF
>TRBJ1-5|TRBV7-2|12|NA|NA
TGTGCCAGCAGCTTATCAGGTGGGCCCCAGCATTTT
CASSLSGGPQHF
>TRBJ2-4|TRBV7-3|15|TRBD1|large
TGTGCCAGCAGCCCGCGGACAGGGGCGGAAAACATTCAGTACTTC
CASSPRTGAENIQYF
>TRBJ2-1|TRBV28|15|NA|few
TGTGCCAGCAGTCGGACAGCCCTTACCTACAATGAGCAGTTCTTC
CASSRTALTYNEQFF
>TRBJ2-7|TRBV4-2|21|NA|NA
TGTGCCAGCAGCCAAGAGGGTCTTCGGCGGGGGCCAGGGTCAGTATCTTACGAGCAGTACTTC
CASSQEGLRRGPGSVSYEQYF
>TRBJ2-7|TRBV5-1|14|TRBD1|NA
TGCGCCAGCACCACCACAGGGGAAGGCTACGAGCAGTACTTC
CASTTTGEGYEQYF
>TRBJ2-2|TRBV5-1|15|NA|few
TGCGCCAGCAGCTTGTTTCAGGAGGACACCGGGGAGCTGTTTTTT
CASSLFQEDTGELFF
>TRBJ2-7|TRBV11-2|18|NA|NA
TGTGCCAACAGCTTAGGGATGGGAGACAGTCGTTTATACTACGAGCAGTACTTC
CANSLGMGDSRLYYEQYF
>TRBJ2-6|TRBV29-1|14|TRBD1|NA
TGCGGCGGGCTGACAGGGGCTGGGGCCAACGTCCTGACTTTC
CGGLTGAGANVLTF
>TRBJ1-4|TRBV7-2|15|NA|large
TGTGCCAGCAGCTTTACACAGGCAACTAATGAAAAACTGTTTTTT
CASSFTQATNEKLFF
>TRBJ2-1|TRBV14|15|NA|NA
TGTGCCAGCAGCCGCCTGGGGGGACCCTACAATGAGCAGTTCTTC
CASSRLGGPYNEQFF
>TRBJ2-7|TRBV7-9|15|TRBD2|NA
TGTGCCAGCAGGGAGAGCGGGGGATACTCCTACGAGCAGTACTTC
CASRESGGYSYEQYF
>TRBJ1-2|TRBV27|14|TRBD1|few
TGTGCCAGCAGTCCACAGGGGGCCAACTATGGCTACACCTTC
CASSPQGANYGYTF
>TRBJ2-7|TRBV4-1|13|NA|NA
TGCGCCAGCAGCCAAGAGAGGCTCTACGAGCAGTACTTC
CASSQERLYEQYF
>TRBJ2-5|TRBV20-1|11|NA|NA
TGCAGTGCTAGTCCCAAGGAGACCCAGTACTTC
CSASPKETQYF
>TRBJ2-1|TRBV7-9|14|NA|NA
TGTGCCAGCAGCTTACAAGCGTGGGCAAATGAGCAGTTCTTC
CASSLQAWANEQFF
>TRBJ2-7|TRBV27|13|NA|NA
TGTGCCAGCAGTTTGGGGTCCGGTTACGAGCAGTACTTC
CASSLGSGYEQYF
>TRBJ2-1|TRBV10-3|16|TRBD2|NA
TGTGCCATCAGTGAGGGGACAGCGGGGGGATCGAATGAGCAGTTCTTC
CAISEGTAGGSNEQFF
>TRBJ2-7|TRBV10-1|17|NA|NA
TGCGCCAGCAGTGAGGAAGGGACCGCCGAAAGCTCCTACGAGCAGTACTTC
CASSEEGTAESSYEQYF
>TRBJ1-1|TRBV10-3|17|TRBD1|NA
TGTGCCATCAGTGACCAAAACAGGGGGACCATGAACACTGAAGCTTTCTTT
CAISDQNRGTMNTEAFF
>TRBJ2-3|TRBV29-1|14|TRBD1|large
TGCAGCGCGCAGTGGGGACAGGCCACAGATACGCAGTATTTT
CSAQWGQATDTQYF
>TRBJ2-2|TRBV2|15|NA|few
TGTGCCAGCAGTCGTCCTGGGGGCCGGGTCGGGGAGCTGTTTTTT
CASSRPGGRVGELFF
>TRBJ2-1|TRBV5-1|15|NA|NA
TGCGCCAGCAGCCCCACCACAGGGAACTACAATGAGCAGTTCTTC
CASSPTTGNYNEQFF
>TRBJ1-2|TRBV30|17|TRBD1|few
TGTGCCTGGAGTGGAGGGTCCGCACAGGGGGCGTACTATGGCTACACCTTC
CAWSGGSAQGAYYGYTF
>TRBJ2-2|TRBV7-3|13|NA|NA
TGTGCCAGCAGCTTACTAGCGAGCGGGGAGCTGTTTTTT
CASSLLASGELFF
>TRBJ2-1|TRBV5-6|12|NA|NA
TGTGCCAGCAGCCTATTAGGAAATGAGCAGTTCTTC
CASSLLGNEQFF
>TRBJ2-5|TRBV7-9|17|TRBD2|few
TGTGCCAGCAGCTTCGGGGGTGCGGGGGGCGCCGAAGAGACCCAGTACTTC
CASSFGGAGGAEETQYF
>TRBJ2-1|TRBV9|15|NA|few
TGTGCCAGCAGCGGCCGGGGACTCCTGGGTGATGAGCAGTTCTTC
CASSGRGLLGDEQFF
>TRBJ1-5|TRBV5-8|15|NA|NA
TGTGCCAGCAGCTTGTGGGTCCTTAGCAATCAGCCCCAGCATTTT
CASSLWVLSNQPQHF
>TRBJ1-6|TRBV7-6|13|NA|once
TGTGCCAGCAGCCGGGACATATTTTCACCCCTCCACTTT
CASSRDIFSPLHF
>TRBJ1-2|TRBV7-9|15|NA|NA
TGTGCCAGCAGCTTACTGGGGGCGCGGGGGTATGGCTACACCTTC
CASSLLGARGYGYTF
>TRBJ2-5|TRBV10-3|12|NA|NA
TGTGCCATCAGTGAGTCTCTGGAGACCCAGTACTTC
CAISESLETQYF
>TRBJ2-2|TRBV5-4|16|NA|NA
TGTGCCAGCAGCAACGGTGGGGGGGCGGCCACCGGGGAGCTGTTTTTT
CASSNGGGAATGELFF
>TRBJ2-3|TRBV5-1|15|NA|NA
TGCGCCAGCAGCTTGGTTCCGGGTTCTACAGATACGCAGTATTTT
CASSLVPGSTDTQYF
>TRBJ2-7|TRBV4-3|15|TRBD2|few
TGCGCCAGCAGCCAAGCTCCGGCGGGAGGGAGGGAGCAGTACTTC
CASSQAPAGGREQYF
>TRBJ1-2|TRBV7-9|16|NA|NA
TGTGCCAGCAGGCCCCACGGGGGCAGGCCGGGCTATGGCTACACCTTC
CASRPHGGRPGYGYTF
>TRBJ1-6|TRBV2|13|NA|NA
TGTGCCAGCCTGAGACAGAATAATTCACCCCTCCACTTT
CASLRQNNSPLHF
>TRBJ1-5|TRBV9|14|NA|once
TGTGCCAGCAGCGCAGGGGCGACCAATCAGCCCCAGCATTTT
CASSAGATNQPQHF
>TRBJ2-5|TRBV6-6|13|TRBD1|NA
TGTGCCAGCAGCGACAGGGGGCGGGAGACCCAGTACTTC
CASSDRGRETQYF
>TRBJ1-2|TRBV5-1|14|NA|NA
TGCGCCAGCAGCTACGAATCTGCAGGGTATGGCTACACCTTC
CASSYESAGYGYTF
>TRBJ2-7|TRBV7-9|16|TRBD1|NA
TGTGCCAGCAGCTTAGCGCCGGGACAGGGCTCCTACGAGCAGTACTTC
CASSLAPGQGSYEQYF
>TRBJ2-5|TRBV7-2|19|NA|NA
TGTGCCAGCAGCTTAGCCATAGCATGGGGCAGGGCTGATCAAGAGACCCAGTACTTC
CASSLAIAWGRADQETQYF
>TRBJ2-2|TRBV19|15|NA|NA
TGTGCCAGTAGTATAGCGGGAGCGAACACCGGGGAGCTGTTTTTT
CASSIAGANTGELFF
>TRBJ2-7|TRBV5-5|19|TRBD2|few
TGTGCCAGCGCCACCCGCCCCGCGGGACTAGTTAAGAGCTCCTACGAGCAGTACTTC
CASATRPAGLVKSSYEQYF
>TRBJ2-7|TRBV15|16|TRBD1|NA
TGTGCCACCAGCAGAGGAGGCCCAGGGGGCTCCTACGAGCAGTACTTC
CATSRGGPGGSYEQYF
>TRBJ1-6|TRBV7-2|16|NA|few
TGTGCCAGCAGCTTAAGTCCGGCAGGCCATAATTCACCCCTCCACTTT
CASSLSPAGHNSPLHF
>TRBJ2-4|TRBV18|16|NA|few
TGTGCCAGCTCACCACCGGGCAGGTTAGCCAAAAACATTCAGTACTTC
CASSPPGRLAKNIQYF
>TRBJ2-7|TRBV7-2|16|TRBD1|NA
TGTGCCAGCAGCTTAGCGTCCGGGACAGGGACCTACGAGCAGTACTTC
CASSLASGTGTYEQYF
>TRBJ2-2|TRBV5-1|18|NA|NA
TGCGCCAGCAGCTCCCCGTCGGGCAGGATTGCGAACACCGGGGAGCTGTTTTTT
CASSSPSGRIANTGELFF